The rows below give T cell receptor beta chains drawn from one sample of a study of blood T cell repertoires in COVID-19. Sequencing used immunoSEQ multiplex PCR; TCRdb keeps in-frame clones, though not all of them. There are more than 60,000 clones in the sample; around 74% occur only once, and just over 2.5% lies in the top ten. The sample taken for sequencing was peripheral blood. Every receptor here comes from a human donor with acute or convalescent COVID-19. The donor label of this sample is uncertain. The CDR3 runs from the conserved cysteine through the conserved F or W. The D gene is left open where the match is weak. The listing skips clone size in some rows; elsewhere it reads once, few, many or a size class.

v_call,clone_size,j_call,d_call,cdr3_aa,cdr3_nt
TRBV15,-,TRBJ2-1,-,CATSRDLSYNEQFF,TGTGCCACCAGCAGAGATCTTTCCTACAATGAGCAGTTCTTC
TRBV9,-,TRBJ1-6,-,CASSLRGWNSPLHF,TGTGCCAGCAGCTTAAGGGGGTGGAATTCACCCCTCCACTTT
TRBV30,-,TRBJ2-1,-,CALILASSYNEQFF,TGTGCCTTGATTCTAGCGTCTTCCTACAATGAGCAGTTCTTC
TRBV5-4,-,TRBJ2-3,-,CASSSAVQGSVGTQYF,TGTGCCAGCAGCTCGGCGGTGCAGGGATCCGTTGGTACGCAGTATTTT
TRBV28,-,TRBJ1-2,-,CASSLPQNYGYTF,TGTGCCAGCAGTCTTCCGCAGAACTATGGCTACACCTTC
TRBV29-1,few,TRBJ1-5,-,CSVVSGNQPQHF,TGCAGCGTTGTCAGTGGCAATCAGCCCCAGCATTTT
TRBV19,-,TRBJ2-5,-,CASRPRGQETQYF,TGTGCCAGTAGGCCGAGGGGGCAAGAGACCCAGTACTTC
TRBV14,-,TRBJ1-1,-,CASMGAGVMNTEAFF,TGTGCCAGCATGGGGGCAGGGGTCATGAACACTGAAGCTTTCTTT
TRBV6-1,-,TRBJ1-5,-,CASSDGLRGKDQPQHF,TGTGCCAGCAGTGACGGTCTGAGAGGGAAAGACCAGCCCCAGCATTTT
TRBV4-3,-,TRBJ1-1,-,CASSQESGGDTEAFF,TGCGCCAGCAGCCAAGAATCTGGGGGGGACACTGAAGCTTTCTTT
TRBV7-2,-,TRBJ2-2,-,CASRGQQTNTGELFF,TGTGCCAGCAGGGGGCAACAGACAAACACCGGGGAGCTGTTTTTT
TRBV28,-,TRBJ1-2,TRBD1,CASRSSGTASYYGYTF,TGTGCCAGCAGATCCTCCGGGACAGCGTCCTACTATGGCTACACCTTC
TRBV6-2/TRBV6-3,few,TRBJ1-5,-,CASSSNRVSNQPQHF,TGTGCCAGCAGTTCGAACAGGGTTAGCAATCAGCCCCAGCATTTT
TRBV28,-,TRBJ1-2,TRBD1,CASSFRQGYYGYTF,TGTGCCAGCAGTTTTCGACAGGGGTACTATGGCTACACCTTC
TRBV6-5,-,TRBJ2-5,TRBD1,CASTDRDRFQETQYF,TGTGCCAGCACCGACCGGGACAGATTTCAAGAGACCCAGTACTTC
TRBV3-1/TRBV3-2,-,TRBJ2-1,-,CASSQTSTKREQFF,TGTGCCAGCAGCCAGACCTCAACTAAGCGTGAGCAGTTCTTC
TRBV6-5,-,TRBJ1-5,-,CASSYRGDRSQPQHF,TGTGCCAGCAGTTACCGGGGGGATAGGAGTCAGCCCCAGCATTTT
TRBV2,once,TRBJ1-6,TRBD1,CASSPRGRGSPLHF,TGTGCCAGCAGTCCTAGGGGGCGCGGATCACCCCTCCACTTT
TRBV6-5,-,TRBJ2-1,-,CASSYSNRGNEQFF,TGTGCCAGCAGTTACTCGAATAGGGGAAATGAGCAGTTCTTC
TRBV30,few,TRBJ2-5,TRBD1,CAWNLGQGASETQYF,TGTGCCTGGAATTTAGGACAGGGGGCATCGGAGACCCAGTACTTC
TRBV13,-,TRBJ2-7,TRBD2,CASSSLAARGEQYF,TGTGCCAGCAGCTCCCTAGCGGCCCGGGGCGAGCAGTACTTC
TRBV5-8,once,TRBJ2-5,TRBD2,CASSLGTSGRQETQYF,TGTGCCAGCAGCTTGGGGACTAGCGGCCGACAAGAGACCCAGTACTTC
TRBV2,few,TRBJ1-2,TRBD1,CASVRQGANYGYTF,TGTGCCAGTGTTCGACAGGGAGCTAACTATGGCTACACCTTC
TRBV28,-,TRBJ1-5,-,CASSLSLRGQPQHF,TGTGCCAGCAGTTTATCCCTCAGGGGTCAGCCCCAGCATTTT
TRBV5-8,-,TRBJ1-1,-,CASSPRGATNTEAFF,TGTGCCAGCAGCCCGCGGGGAGCGACGAACACTGAAGCTTTCTTT
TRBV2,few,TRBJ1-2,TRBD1,CASSGGTARHGYTF,TGTGCCAGCAGCGGAGGGACAGCCCGACATGGCTACACCTTC
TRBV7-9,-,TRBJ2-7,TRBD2,CASSPGGATYEQYF,TGTGCCAGCAGCCCCGGGGGGGCCACCTACGAGCAGTACTTC
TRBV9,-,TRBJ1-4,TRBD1,CASSADRVGKLFF,TGTGCCAGCAGCGCAGACAGGGTGGGAAAACTGTTTTTT
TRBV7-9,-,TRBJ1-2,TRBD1,CASSDRDRGNYGYTF,TGTGCCAGCAGCGACCGGGACAGGGGGAACTATGGCTACACCTTC
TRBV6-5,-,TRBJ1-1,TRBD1,CASSYRGLGTEAFF,TGTGCCAGCAGTTACAGGGGGCTGGGCACTGAAGCTTTCTTT
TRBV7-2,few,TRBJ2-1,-,CASRLGPNNEQFF,TGTGCCAGCAGACTGGGGCCAAACAATGAGCAGTTCTTC
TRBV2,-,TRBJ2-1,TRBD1,CASNRDRGSSYNEQFF,TGTGCCAGCAACCGGGACAGGGGGAGCTCCTACAATGAGCAGTTCTTC
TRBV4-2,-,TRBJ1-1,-,CASSQMRPGAEAFF,TGTGCCAGCAGCCAAATGCGGCCGGGGGCTGAAGCTTTCTTT
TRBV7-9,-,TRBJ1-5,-,CASSLSPAGGNQPQHF,TGTGCCAGCAGCTTATCCCCCGCCGGGGGCAATCAGCCCCAGCATTTT
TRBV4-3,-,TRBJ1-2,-,CASSQVQTLNTF,TGCGCCAGCAGCCAAGTACAAACCCTCAACACCTTC
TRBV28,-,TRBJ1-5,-,CASSFAGSNQPQHF,TGTGCCAGCAGTTTCGCCGGTAGCAATCAGCCCCAGCATTTT
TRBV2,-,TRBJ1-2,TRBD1,CASRRTGGWNGYTF,TGTGCCAGCAGGAGGACAGGGGGTTGGAATGGCTACACCTTC
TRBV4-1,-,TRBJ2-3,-,CASSQDVLITSTDAQYF,TGCGCCAGCAGCCAAGACGTCCTGATAACTAGCACAGATGCGCAGTATTTT
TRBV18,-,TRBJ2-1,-,CASSPRDTGLYNEQFF,TGTGCCAGCTCACCAAGGGACACAGGATTATACAATGAGCAGTTCTTC
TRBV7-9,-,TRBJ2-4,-,CASSLSSGYKNIQYF,TGTGCCAGCAGCTTAAGCAGCGGATACAAAAACATTCAGTACTTC
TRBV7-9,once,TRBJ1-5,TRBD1,CASSLDDRVNQPQHF,TGTGCCAGCAGCTTAGACGACAGGGTAAATCAGCCCCAGCATTTT
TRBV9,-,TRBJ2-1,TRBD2,CASSPREGEQFF,TGTGCCAGCAGTCCCCGGGAGGGTGAGCAGTTCTTC